This record looks at one T cell receptor (beta chain) sequence and its context. An input of about 0.5 to 1 ug of RNA was subjected to reverse transcription using random hexamers. Multiplex immunoSEQ PCR targeted 54 Vbeta and 13 Jbeta TCR beta segments. TCRdb redid the calling of the immunoSEQ multiplex PCR reads with MiXCR, one entry per CDR3 protein. Of roughly 60,000 distinct CDR3 sequences listed, around nine tenths are singletons. This record belongs to a study of CD8 T cells in Susac syndrome. Germline-derived CDR1 and CDR2 are SGHTA and FQGNSA. This CDR3 is 16 amino acids long. V dropped 4 bases and J dropped 0 bases, with 13 bases sitting between them. The study sequenced TCR beta in blood CD8+ and CD4+ T cells. TEMRA cells were FACS-enriched, while CD8+ and CD4+ T cells were negatively isolated.

This TCR came from a human donor in good health. The sequenced sample consisted of CD8+ T cells from PBMCs. The V gene is TRBV7-2, the J gene TRBJ2-1, with TRBD1 as a possible D gene (6 bases). The CDR3 bases are TGTGCCAGCAGCTCCCCCTGGACAGACTCCTACAATGAGCAGTTCTTC. Encoded protein: CASSSPWTDSYNEQFF.